The clone carrying this T cell receptor (beta chain) has ten or more counts. Its antigen remains unidentified. These data come from a study of metastatic and nonmetastatic thyroid tumors. The overall study: Samples came from malignant and benign thyroid patients, and repertoires were compared across blood and tumor or nodule tissue.

As originally analysed: Between-group CDR3 differences, defined by clinicopathological status, yielded a distant-metastasis classifier for papillary thyroid cancer. TCRdb reprocessed the PCR reads using MiXCR. Clone size and V and J calls follow TCRdb, not the original study. The profile shows roughly 14,000 clones, approximately 32% of them singletons. All patients reached thyroid surgery having received no treatment beforehand. There are 13 residues in the CDR3. The V gene lost 2 bases and the J gene lost 9 bases, with 11 bases spanning the gap. From germline, CDR1 is MNHEY and CDR2 SVGAGI. Regarding the study as a whole: Reportedly, malignant thyroid tumors had significantly higher TCR beta diversity than benign nodules, in blood and tumor.

The rearrangement joins TRBV6-5 to TRBJ1-3, with a tentative D call TRBD1 (6 bases). The sample was tumor tissue. The sequence was obtained from a female donor with papillary thyroid cancer or a benign thyroid nodule (not recorded which). Some clones in this sample may be carry-over from other donors' samples. CDR3 coding DNA: TGTGCCAGCAGTTACGGTACAGGGTCCACCATATATTTT. Its translation: CASSYGTGSTIYF.